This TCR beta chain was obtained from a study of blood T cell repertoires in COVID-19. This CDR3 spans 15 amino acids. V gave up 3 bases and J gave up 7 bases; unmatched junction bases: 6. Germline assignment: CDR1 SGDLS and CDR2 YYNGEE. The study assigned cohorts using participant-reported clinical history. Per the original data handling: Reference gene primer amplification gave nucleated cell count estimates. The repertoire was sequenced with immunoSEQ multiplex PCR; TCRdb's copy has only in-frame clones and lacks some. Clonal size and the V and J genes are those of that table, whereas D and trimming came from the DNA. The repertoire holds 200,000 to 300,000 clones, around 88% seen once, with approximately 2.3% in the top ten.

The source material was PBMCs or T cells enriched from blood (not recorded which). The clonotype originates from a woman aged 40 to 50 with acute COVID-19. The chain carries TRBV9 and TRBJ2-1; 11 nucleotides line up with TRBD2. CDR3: CASSDSGRAGNEQFF. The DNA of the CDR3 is TGTGCCAGCAGCGATAGCGGGAGGGCCGGGAATGAGCAGTTCTTC.